The 2 T cell receptor beta chains given below trace back to one sample, sequenced in a study of T cell responses to AZD1222 COVID-19 vaccine. The assay was immunoSEQ multiplex PCR, and TCRdb's table has in-frame clones only and misses some. The top ten hold about 1.4% of the sample, which has 150,000 or so clones, 85% to 95% seen once. The sequencing used peripheral blood, collected 28 days after the second AZD1222 dose. Source of these receptors: an adult who received the AZD1222 COVID-19 vaccine.

The gene calls are TRBV7-2 and TRBJ2-7; D possibly corresponds to TRBD2 (7 bases). CDR1 SGHTA and CDR2 FQGNSA come from the germline V gene. The CDR3 loop spans 14 amino acids. V lost 5 bases to trimming and J lost 5 bases, with 16 bases between them. CDR3 residues: CASSRTGAGDEQYF. The CDR3 region has the DNA TGTGCCAGCAGCCGCACGGGGGCGGGAGACGAGCAGTACTTC.

This chain uses TRBV3-1 (or the pseudogene TRBV3-2) with TRBJ1-1; D is ambiguous. Germline CDR1 reads LGHDT; CDR2 reads YNNKEL (reference sequence). V lost 4 bases and J 1 base, leaving 10 bases between the germline ends. The CDR3 has 14 amino acids. Written as DNA, the CDR3 is TGTGCCAGCAGCCCAAATACAGAGAACACTGAAGCTTTCTTT. Translating gives CASSPNTENTEAFF.